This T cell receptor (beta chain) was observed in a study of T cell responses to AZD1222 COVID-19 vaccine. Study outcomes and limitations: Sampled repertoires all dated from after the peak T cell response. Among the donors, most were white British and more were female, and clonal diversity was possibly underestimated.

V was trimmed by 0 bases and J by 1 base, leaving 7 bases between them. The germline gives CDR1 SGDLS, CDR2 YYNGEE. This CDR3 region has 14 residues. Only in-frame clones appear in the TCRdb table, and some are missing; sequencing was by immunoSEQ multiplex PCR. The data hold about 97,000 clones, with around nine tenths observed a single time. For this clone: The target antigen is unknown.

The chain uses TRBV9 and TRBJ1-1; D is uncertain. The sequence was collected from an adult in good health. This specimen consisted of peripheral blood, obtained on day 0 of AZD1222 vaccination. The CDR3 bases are TGTGCCAGCAGCGTAGCTATGGAGAACACTGAAGCTTTCTTT. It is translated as CASSVAMENTEAFF.